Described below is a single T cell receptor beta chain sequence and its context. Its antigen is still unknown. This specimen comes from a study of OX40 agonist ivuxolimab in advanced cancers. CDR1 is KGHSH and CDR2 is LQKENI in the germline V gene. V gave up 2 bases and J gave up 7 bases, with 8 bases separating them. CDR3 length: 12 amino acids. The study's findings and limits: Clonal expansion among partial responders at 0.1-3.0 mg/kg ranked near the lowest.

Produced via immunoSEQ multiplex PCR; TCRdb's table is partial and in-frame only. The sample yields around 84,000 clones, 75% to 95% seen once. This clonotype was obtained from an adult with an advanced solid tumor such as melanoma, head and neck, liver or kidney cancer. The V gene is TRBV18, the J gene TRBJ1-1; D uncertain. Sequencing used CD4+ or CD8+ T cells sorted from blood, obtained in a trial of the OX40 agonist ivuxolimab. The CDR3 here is CASSPDGYEAFF. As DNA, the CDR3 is TGTGCCAGCTCACCAGACGGCTATGAAGCTTTCTTT.